Below, one TCR beta chain is given with its context. Data came from immunoSEQ multiplex PCR; TCRdb stores just in-frame clones and leaves some out. The table includes 130,000 to 150,000 clones, 75% to 90% detected once. This record comes from a study of control samples from healthy donors and cancer patients. Germline V lookup: CDR1 LGHDT, CDR2 YNNKEL (reference sequence). This CDR3 contains 13 residues. Trimming removed 4 bases at V and 5 bases at J, with 8 bases between. The sample comprised blood. The gene calls are TRBV3-1 (or the pseudogene TRBV3-2) and TRBJ2-2; D is ambiguous. The TCR originated in a woman under 40 in good health. The DNA for the CDR3 is TGTGCCAGCAGCCCGCGTAGAACCGGGGAGCTGTTTTTT. Amino acids: CASSPRRTGELFF.